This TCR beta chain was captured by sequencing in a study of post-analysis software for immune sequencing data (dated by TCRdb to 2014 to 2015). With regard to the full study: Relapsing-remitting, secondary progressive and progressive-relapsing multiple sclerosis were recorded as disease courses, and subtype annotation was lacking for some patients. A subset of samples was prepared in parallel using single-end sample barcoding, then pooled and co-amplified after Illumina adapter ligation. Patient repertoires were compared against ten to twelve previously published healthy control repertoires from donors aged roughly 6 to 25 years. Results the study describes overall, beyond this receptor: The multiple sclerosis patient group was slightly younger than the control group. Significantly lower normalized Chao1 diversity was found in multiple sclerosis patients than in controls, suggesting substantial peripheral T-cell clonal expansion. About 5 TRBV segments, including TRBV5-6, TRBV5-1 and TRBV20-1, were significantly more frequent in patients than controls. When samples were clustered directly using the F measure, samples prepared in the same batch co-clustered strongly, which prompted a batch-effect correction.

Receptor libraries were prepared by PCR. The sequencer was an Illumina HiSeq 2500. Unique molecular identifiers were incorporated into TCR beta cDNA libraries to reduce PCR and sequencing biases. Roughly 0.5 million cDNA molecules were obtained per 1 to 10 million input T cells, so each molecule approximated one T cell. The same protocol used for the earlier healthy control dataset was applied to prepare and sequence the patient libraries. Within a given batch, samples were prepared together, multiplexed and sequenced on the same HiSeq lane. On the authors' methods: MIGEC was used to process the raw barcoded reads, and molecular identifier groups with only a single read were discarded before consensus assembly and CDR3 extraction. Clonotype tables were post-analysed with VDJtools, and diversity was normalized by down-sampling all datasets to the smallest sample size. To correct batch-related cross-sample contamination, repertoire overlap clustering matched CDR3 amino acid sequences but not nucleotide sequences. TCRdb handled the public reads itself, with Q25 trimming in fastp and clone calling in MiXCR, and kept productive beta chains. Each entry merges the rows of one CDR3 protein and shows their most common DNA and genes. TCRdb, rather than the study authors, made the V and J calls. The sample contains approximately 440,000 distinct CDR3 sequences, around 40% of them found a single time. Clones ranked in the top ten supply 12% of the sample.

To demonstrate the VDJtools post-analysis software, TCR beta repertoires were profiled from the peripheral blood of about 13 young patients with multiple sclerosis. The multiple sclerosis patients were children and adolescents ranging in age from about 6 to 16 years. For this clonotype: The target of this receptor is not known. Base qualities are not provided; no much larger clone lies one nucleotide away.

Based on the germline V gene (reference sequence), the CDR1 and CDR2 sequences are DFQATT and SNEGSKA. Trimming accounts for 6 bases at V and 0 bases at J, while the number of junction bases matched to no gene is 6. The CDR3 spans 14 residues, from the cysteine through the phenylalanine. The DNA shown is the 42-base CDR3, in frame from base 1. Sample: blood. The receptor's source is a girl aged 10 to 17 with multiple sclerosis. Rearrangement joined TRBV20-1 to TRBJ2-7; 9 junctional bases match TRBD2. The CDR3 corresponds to CSAENSGSSYEQYF. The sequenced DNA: TGCAGTGCAGAAAATAGCGGGAGCTCCTACGAGCAGTACTTC.